These 18 T cell receptor beta chains share one sample of origin, sequenced in a study of T-cell reconstitution after alpha-beta-depleted transplantation in children. It was with unique molecular identifiers that the TCRbeta library was prepared. TCRdb reprocessed the PCR reads via MiXCR and lists one record per CDR3 protein. The data show some 440,000 distinct CDR3 sequences, with about 17% seen just once and 25% to 30% held by the top ten. Here the sequenced sample was PBMCs, mostly from graft donor cells, taken 360 days after TCRalphabeta/CD19-depleted stem cell transplant. Source of these receptors: a boy younger than two who had a stem cell transplant for Wiskott-Aldrich syndrome, so the T cells may come from the graft donor.

This clonotype showed up many times. CDR3 nucleotides: TGCGCCAGCAGCCGGGGCGGAAACTATGGCTACACCTTC. Encoded protein: CASSRGGNYGYTF. V usage is TRBV4-1 and J usage is TRBJ1-2; D might be TRBD1 (5 bases). Trimming pared 4 bases from V and 2 bases from J, leaving 8 bases between. The germline gives CDR1 MGHRA, CDR2 YSYEKL. CDR3 size: 13 residues.

The chain links TRBV3-1 to TRBJ2-3; 10 bases are shared with TRBD1. With V trimmed by 1 base and J by 3 bases, 1 base remained unmatched. The CDR3 length is 15 residues. CDR1 and CDR2 (germline): LGHDT, YNNKEL (reference sequence). This CDR3 reads CASSQGGQGTDTQYF. CDR3 nucleotide sequence: TGTGCCAGCAGCCAAGGGGGACAGGGGACAGATACGCAGTATTTT.

The chain employs TRBV7-9 and TRBJ2-5, with 7 bases lining up with TRBD2. V lost 4 bases to trimming and J lost 4 bases; unmatched junction nucleotides: 6. The CDR3 runs to 14 residues. Germline CDR1 is SEHNR and CDR2 is FQNEAQ (reference sequence). The CDR3 coding sequence is TGTGCCAGCAGCTCTGAGGGACTACGAGAGACCCAGTACTTC. It codes for CASSSEGLRETQYF.

This clonotype was recorded many times. As DNA, the CDR3 is TGCAGCGTTGCCGGGGGCGCAGATACGCAGTATTTT. Its translation is CSVAGGADTQYF. V is TRBV29-1 and J is TRBJ2-3; D might be TRBD1 or TRBD2, each matching 6 bases. There are 12 residues in the CDR3. Germline CDR1 SQVTM, CDR2 ANQGSEA. Trimming took off 4 bases at V and 4 bases at J, with 9 bases between the two ends.

The genes are TRBV11-2 and TRBJ2-7; D call uncertain. The CDR3 extends over 16 amino acids. Looked up from germline, CDR1 is SGHAT and CDR2 is FQNNGV. V lost 5 bases to trimming and J lost 3 bases, with 20 bases between them. The CDR3 DNA is TGTGCCAGCAGCCCAGCTTACGTAGCTATGGTCTACGAGCAGTACTTC. Its protein is CASSPAYVAMVYEQYF.

This CDR3 is CSAVGLAGVEEQFF. The CDR3 DNA is TGCAGTGCCGTAGGACTAGCGGGGGTTGAGGAGCAGTTCTTC. The V gene is TRBV20-1, the J gene TRBJ2-1; 13 nucleotides align to TRBD2. CDR1 is DFQATT and CDR2 is SNEGSKA in the germline V gene (reference sequence). This CDR3 comprises 14 residues. Losses at the gene ends were 6 bases for V and 10 bases for J; bases not matched to a gene: 9.

This clonotype occurred a few times. The chain uses TRBV20-1 and TRBJ2-5; 7 bases match TRBD1. Trimming removed 6 bases from V and 5 bases from J; junction bases left unmatched: 9. Germline values: CDR1 DFQATT, CDR2 SNEGSKA (reference sequence). The length of the CDR3 is 13 residues. The CDR3 reads CSARTGPWETQYF. DNA for the CDR3: TGCAGTGCCAGGACAGGCCCATGGGAGACCCAGTACTTC.

This clonotype was observed a single time. The genes are TRBV19 and TRBJ2-2; D ambiguous. Germline V gene lookup returns CDR1 LNHDA and CDR2 SQIVND (reference sequence). The CDR3 covers 14 residues. The V end lost 6 bases, the J end lost 0 bases, and 8 bases lay between the germline ends. The DNA of the CDR3 is TGTGCCAGTAGGGACCTACCGAACACCGGGGAGCTGTTTTTT. It codes for CASRDLPNTGELFF.

Comments on this clonotype: Relative to the germline gene, one junction end is altered; a read error may explain this. This chain joins TRBV15 and TRBJ2-4, with TRBD2 as a possible D gene (5 bases). This CDR3 spans 15 amino acids. The germline CDR1 and CDR2 sequences are LNHNV and YYDKDF (reference sequence). The CDR3 DNA is TGTGCCACCAGCAGAGATGTGGGAGCCGAAAACATTCAGTACTTC. Encoded protein: CATSRDVGAENIQYF.

The rearrangement links TRBV5-6 to TRBJ2-1, with D unclear. The V end lost 5 bases, the J end lost 7 bases, and 7 bases lay between the germline ends. CDR1 is SGHDT and CDR2 is YYEEEE in the germline V gene. The length of the CDR3 is 11 residues. The CDR3 is CASSNRNEQFF. CDR3 sequence (DNA): TGTGCCAGCAGTAACCGAAATGAGCAGTTCTTC.

The rearrangement links TRBV30 to TRBJ2-6; D is perhaps TRBD1 (6 bases). V was trimmed by 2 bases and J by 3 bases, leaving 14 bases between them. CDR3 size: 16 residues. Per germline, CDR1 GTSNPN and CDR2 SVGIG (reference sequence). This CDR3 reads CAWSKTGVVGANVLTF. Written as DNA, the CDR3 is TGTGCCTGGAGTAAGACAGGTGTTGTTGGGGCCAACGTCCTGACTTTC.

The genes are TRBV7-6 and TRBJ2-7, with D perhaps TRBD2 (6 bases). Trimming pared 0 bases from V and 0 bases from J, leaving 15 bases between. This CDR3 has 17 amino acids. The germline V gene has CDR1 SGHVS and CDR2 FNYEAQ. Here the CDR3 DNA reads TGTGCCAGCAGCTTAGCGCACGAGTTCGGGAGCTCCTACGAGCAGTACTTC. Encoded protein: CASSLAHEFGSSYEQYF.

In its sample, this clonotype was seen a few times. The chain joins TRBV21-1 to TRBJ1-5. TRBV21-1 is flagged as a pseudogene. This CDR3 region has 11 residues. In nucleotides, the CDR3 is TGTGCCAGCAGCAAATATCAGCCCCAGCATTTT. Its translation: CASSKYQPQHF.

J is TRBJ2-7 and V is TRBV12-3 or TRBV12-4; no clear D. V shed 3 bases and J shed 2 bases, with 8 bases lying between them. The length of the CDR3 is 13 residues. The CDR3 is CASSFNGAYEQYF. CDR3 bases: TGTGCCAGCAGTTTCAACGGAGCCTACGAGCAGTACTTC.

This clonotype has only a few counts. V and J are TRBV12-3 or TRBV12-4 and TRBJ1-5, with D unclear. Trimming removed 1 base from V and 13 bases from J, with 11 bases in between. The CDR3 consists of 12 residues. The CDR3 spells CASSLVLTEQHF. The CDR3 DNA follows: TGTGCCAGCAGTTTAGTCCTGACCGAACAGCATTTT.

This clonotype was detected a few times. V and J are TRBV2 and TRBJ2-1; TRBD2 agrees at 14 bases. The CDR3 extends over 19 amino acids. CDR1 is SNHLY and CDR2 is FYNNEI in the germline V gene. V was pared by 3 bases and J by 4 bases, with 11 bases of the junction left unmatched. CDR3 protein: CASSDKRTSGRYWYNEQFF. CDR3 nucleotide sequence: TGTGCCAGCAGTGATAAGAGGACTAGCGGGAGGTATTGGTACAATGAGCAGTTCTTC.

The chain is built from TRBV7-2 and TRBJ1-6; the D is unclear. V lost 2 bases to trimming and J lost 7 bases, with 12 bases between them. Looked up from germline, CDR1 is SGHTA and CDR2 is FQGNSA. This CDR3 has 15 residues. The CDR3 here is CASSLRGLPNSPLHF. In DNA, the CDR3 is TGTGCCAGCAGCTTACGTGGGCTCCCGAATTCACCCCTCCACTTT.

This clonotype has more than one count but fewer than ten. The rearrangement joins TRBV4-1 to TRBJ2-7; 10 nucleotides align to TRBD2. V gave up 0 bases and J gave up 3 bases; unmatched junction bases: 8. Germline assignment: CDR1 MGHRA and CDR2 YSYEKL. The CDR3 runs to 17 residues. The CDR3 protein is CASSQDLGTSVYYEQYF. The CDR3 DNA reads TGCGCCAGCAGCCAAGATCTAGGGACTAGCGTTTACTACGAGCAGTACTTC.